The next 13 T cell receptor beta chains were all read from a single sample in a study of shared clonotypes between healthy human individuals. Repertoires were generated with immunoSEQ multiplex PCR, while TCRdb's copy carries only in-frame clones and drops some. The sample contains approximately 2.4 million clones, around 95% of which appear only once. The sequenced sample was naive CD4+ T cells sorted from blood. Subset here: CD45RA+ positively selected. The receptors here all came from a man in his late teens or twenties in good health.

In DNA, the CDR3 is TGTGCCAGCAGCCGTTCGGGCACAAGGGCAGGGGACCAGCCCCAGCATTTT. It codes for CASSRSGTRAGDQPQHF. This chain connects TRBV7-9 to TRBJ1-5; TRBD1 might be the D (6 bases). V shed 5 bases and J shed 7 bases, with 24 bases lying between them. CDR1 and CDR2 from the germline V gene are SEHNR and FQNEAQ (reference sequence). The CDR3 sequence is 17 residues long.

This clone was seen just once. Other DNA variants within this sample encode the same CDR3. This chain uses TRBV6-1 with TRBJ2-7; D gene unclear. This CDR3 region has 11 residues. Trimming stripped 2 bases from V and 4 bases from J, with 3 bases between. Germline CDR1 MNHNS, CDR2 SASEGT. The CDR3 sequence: CASSETYEQYF. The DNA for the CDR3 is TGTGCCAGCAGTGAAACATACGAGCAGTACTTC.

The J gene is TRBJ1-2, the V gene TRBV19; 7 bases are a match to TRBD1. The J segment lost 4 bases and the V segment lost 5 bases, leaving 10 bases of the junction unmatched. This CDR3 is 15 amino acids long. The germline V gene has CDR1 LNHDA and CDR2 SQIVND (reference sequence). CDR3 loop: CASSPPDRPVYGYTF. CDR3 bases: TGTGCCAGTAGTCCGCCGGACAGGCCCGTCTATGGCTACACCTTC.

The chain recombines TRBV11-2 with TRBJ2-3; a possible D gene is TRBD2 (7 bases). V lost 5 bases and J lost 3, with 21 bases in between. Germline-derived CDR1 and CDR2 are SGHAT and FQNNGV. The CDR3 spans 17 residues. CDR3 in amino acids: CASSPRRGAGATDTQYF. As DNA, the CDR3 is TGTGCCAGCAGCCCTCGCCGGGGGGCGGGGGCGACAGATACGCAGTATTTT. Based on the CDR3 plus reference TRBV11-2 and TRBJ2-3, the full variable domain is EAGVAQSPRYKIIEKRQSVAFWCNPISGHATLYWYQQILGQGPKLLIQFQNNGVVDDSQLPKDRFSAERLKGVDSTLKIQPAKLEDSAVYLCASSPRRGAGATDTQYFGPGTRLTVL.

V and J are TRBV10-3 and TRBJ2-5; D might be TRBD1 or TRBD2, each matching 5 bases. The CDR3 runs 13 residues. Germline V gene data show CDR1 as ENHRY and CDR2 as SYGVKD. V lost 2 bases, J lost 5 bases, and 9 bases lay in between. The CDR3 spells CAISEAGTETQYF. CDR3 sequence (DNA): TGTGCCATCAGTGAGGCAGGGACGGAGACCCAGTACTTC.

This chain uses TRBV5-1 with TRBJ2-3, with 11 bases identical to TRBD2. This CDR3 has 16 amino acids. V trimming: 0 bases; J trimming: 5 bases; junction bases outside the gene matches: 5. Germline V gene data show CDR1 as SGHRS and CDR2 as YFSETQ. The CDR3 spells CASSLVSGGVGDTQYF. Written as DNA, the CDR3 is TGCGCCAGCAGCTTGGTTAGCGGGGGGGTAGGAGATACGCAGTATTTT.

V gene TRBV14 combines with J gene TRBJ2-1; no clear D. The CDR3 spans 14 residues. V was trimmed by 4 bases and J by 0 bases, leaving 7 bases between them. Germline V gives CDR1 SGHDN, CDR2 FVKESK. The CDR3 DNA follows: TGTGCCAGCAGCCCCTTAGGCTCCTACAATGAGCAGTTCTTC. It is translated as CASSPLGSYNEQFF.

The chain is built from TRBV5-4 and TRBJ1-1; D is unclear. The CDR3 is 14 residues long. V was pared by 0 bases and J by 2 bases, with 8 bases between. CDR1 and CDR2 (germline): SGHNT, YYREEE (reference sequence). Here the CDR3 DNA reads TGTGCCAGCAGCTTGGAACGGAGTAACACTGAAGCTTTCTTT. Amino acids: CASSLERSNTEAFF.

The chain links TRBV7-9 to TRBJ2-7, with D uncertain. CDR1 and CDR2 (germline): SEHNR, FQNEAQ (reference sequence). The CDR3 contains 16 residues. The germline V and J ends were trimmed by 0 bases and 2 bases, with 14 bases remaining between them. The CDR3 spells CASSLAHLQGPYEQYF. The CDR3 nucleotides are TGTGCCAGCAGCTTAGCCCACTTACAAGGGCCCTACGAGCAGTACTTC.

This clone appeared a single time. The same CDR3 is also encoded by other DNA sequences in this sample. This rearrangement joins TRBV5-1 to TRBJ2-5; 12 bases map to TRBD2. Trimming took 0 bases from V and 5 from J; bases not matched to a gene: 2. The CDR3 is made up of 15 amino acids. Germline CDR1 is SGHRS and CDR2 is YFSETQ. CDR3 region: CASSLGTSGAETQYF. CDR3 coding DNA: TGCGCCAGCAGCTTGGGGACTAGCGGGGCCGAGACCCAGTACTTC.

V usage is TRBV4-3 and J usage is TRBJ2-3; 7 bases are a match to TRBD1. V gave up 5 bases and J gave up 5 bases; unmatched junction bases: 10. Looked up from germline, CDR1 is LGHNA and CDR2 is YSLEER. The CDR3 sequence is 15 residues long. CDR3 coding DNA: TGCGCCAGCAGCTACCTCCGACAGGGTAGAGATACGCAGTATTTT. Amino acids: CASSYLRQGRDTQYF.

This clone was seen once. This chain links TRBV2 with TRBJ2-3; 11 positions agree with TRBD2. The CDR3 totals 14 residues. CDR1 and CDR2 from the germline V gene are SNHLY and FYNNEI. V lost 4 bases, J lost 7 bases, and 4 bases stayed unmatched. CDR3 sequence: CASSGLAGINTQYF. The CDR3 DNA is TGTGCCAGCAGTGGACTAGCGGGGATTAATACGCAGTATTTT. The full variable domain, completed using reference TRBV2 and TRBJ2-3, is EPEVTQTPSHQVTQMGQEVILRCVPISNHLYFYWYRQILGQKVEFLVSFYNNEISEKSEIFDDQFSVERPDGSNFTLKIRSTKLEDSAMYFCASSGLAGINTQYFGPGTRLTVL.

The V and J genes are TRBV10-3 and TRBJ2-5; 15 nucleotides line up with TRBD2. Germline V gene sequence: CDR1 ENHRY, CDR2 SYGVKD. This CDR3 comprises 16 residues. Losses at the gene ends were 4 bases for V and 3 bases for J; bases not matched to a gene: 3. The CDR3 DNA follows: TGTGCCATCAGTGGGACTAGCGGGGGGGCCGAAGAGACCCAGTACTTC. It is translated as CAISGTSGGAEETQYF.